This TCR beta chain comes out of a study of CD8 T cells in ankylosing spondylitis. The sample holds many counts of this clonotype. What it binds is unknown. Each CDR3 protein is one row after TCRdb ran MiXCR on the 5' RACE reads. The sample comprises roughly 670,000 distinct CDR3 sequences, around 20% of which are singletons, and about 19% rests with the top ten. Overall study findings and caveats: Within ankylosing spondylitis blood, a TCR beta motif made up of seven to nine highly homologous variants appeared to be characteristic. Researchers report that disease-linked clones proved CD8+ and relatively rare in peripheral blood. Reactive arthritis synovial fluid and blood were previously reported to contain some motif variants.

Sequenced sample: blood, either unsorted or a sorted T cell fraction (not recorded which). The clonotype originates from a male donor with ankylosing spondylitis.

CDR3 protein: CASSLTDSQNTEAFF. CDR3 DNA sequence: TGTGCCAGCAGCCTGACGGACAGCCAGAACACTGAAGCTTTCTTT. This chain uses TRBV11-2 with TRBJ1-1; a possible D gene is TRBD1 (6 bases). Trimming removed 5 bases at V and 1 base at J, with 14 bases between. Germline CDR1 is SGHAT and CDR2 is FQNNGV. The CDR3 is 15 amino acids.